This T cell receptor beta chain was found in a study of T cell changes during pregnancy in multiple sclerosis. Sequenced by immunoSEQ multiplex PCR; TCRdb stores in-frame clones only, minus some. The table lists around 100,000 clones, about 90% of them singletons. This CDR3 has 14 amino acids. Germline V gene sequence: CDR1 SGHTS, CDR2 YDEGEE. Trimming took off 4 bases at V and 3 bases at J, with 11 bases between the two ends. The receptor was isolated from a female donor with multiple sclerosis, enrolled in a pregnancy study. The rearrangement joins TRBV5-8 to TRBJ2-1, with D unresolved. This specimen consisted of peripheral blood, obtained after pregnancy. CDR3 sequence (DNA): TGTGCCAGCAGCGAAGGAGAGAGCTACAATGAGCAGTTCTTC. It yields the protein CASSEGESYNEQFF.